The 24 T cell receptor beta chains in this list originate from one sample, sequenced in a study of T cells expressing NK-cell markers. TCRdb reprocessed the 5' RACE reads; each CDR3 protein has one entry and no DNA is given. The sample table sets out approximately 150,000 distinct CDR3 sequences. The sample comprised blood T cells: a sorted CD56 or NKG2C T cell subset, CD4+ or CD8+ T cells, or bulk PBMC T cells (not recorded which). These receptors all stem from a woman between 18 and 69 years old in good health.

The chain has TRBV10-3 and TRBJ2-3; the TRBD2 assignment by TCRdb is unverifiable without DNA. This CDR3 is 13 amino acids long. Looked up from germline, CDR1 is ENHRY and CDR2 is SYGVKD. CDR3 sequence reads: CATEAGSTDTQYF.

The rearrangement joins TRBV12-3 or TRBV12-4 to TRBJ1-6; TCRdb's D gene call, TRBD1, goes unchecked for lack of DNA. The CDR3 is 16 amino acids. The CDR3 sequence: CASSSHPGTGDSPLHF.

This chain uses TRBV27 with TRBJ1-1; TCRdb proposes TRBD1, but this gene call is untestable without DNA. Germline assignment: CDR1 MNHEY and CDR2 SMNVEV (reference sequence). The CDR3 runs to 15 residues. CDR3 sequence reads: CASSPGLFLNTEAFF.

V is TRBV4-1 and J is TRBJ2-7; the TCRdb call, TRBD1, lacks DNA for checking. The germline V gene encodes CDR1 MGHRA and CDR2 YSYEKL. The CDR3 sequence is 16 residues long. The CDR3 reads CASSQDAGTYTYEQYF.

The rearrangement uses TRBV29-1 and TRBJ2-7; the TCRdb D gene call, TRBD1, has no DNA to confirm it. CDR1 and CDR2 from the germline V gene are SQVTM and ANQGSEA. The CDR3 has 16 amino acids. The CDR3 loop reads CSVGTGGQAKAYEQYF.

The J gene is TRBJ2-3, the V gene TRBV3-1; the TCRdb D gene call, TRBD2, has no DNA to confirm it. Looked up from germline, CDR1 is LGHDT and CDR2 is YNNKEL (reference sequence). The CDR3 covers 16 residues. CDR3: CASSPLAGGLWYTQYF.

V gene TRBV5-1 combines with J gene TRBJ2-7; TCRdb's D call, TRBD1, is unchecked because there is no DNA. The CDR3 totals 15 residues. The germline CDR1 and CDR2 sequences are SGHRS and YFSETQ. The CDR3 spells CASSLSGQGPYEQYF.

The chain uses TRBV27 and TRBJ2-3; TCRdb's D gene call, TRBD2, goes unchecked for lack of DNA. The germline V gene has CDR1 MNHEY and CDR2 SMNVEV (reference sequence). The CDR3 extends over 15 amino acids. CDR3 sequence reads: CASSLEGLALDTQYF.

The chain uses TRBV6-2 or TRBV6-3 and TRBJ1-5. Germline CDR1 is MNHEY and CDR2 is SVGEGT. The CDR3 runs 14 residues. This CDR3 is CASSYGRPDQPQHF.

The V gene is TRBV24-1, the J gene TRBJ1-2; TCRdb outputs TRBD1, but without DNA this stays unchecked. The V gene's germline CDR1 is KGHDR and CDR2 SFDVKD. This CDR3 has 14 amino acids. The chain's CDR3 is CATSESGTDYGYTF.

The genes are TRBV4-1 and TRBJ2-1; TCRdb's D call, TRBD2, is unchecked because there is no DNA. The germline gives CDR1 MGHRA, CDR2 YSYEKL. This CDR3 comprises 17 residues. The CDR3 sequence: CASSRGSGGGSYNEQFF.

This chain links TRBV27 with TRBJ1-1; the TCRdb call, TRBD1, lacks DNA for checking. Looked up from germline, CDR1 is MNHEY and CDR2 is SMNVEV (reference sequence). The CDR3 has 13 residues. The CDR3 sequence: CASRPGQGARAFF.

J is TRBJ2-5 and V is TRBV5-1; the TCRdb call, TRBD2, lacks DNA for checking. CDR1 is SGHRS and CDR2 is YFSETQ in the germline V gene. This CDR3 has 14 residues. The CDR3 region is CASSLTSGQETQYF.

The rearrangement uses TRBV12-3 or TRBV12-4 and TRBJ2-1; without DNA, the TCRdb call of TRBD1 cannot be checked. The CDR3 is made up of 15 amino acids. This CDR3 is CASRPGTLLINEQFF.

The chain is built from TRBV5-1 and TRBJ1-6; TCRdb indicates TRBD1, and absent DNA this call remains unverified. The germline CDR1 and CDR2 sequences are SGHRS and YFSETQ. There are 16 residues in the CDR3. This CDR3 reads CASSLTGGFYNSPLHF. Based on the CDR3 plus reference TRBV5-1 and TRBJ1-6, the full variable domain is KAGVTQTPRYLIKTRGQQVTLSCSPISGHRSVSWYQQTPGQGLQFLFEYFSETQRNKGNFPGRFSGRQFSNSRSEMNVSTLELGDSALYLCASSLTGGFYNSPLHFGNGTRLTVT.

The CDR3 loop reads CASSLFAGGSNEQFF. The chain uses TRBV5-1 and TRBJ2-1; without DNA, the TCRdb call of TRBD1 cannot be checked. CDR3 length: 15 amino acids. Germline V lookup: CDR1 SGHRS, CDR2 YFSETQ. The full variable domain, its missing parts supplied by reference TRBV5-1 and TRBJ2-1, is KAGVTQTPRYLIKTRGQQVTLSCSPISGHRSVSWYQQTPGQGLQFLFEYFSETQRNKGNFPGRFSGRQFSNSRSEMNVSTLELGDSALYLCASSLFAGGSNEQFFGPGTRLTVL.

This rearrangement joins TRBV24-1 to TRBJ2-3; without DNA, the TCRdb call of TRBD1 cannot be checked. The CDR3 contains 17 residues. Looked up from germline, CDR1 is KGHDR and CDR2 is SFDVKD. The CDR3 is CATSRERGSGSTDTQYF.

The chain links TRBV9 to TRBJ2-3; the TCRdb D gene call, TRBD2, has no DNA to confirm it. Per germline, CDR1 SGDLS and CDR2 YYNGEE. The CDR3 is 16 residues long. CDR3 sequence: CASSPYLAGGPKTQYF.

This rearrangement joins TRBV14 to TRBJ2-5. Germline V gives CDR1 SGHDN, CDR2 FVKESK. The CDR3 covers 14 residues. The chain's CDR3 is CASSSLQERETQYF.

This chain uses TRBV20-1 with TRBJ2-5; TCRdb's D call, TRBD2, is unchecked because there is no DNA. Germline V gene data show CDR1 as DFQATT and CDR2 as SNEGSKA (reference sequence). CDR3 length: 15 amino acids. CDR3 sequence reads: CSARGVLLAPETQYF.

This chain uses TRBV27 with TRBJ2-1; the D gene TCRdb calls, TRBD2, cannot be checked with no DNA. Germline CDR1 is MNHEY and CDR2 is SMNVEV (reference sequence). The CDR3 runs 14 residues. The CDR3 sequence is CASRMRREFNEQFF.

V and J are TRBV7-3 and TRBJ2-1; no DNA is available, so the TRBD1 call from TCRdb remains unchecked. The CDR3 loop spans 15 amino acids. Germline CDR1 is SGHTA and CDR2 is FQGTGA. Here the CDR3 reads CASSVTGGDRNEQFF.

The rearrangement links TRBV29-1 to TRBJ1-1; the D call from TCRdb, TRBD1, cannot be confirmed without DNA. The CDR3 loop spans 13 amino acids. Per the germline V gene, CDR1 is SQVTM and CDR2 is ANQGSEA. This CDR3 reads CSAGTVESAEAFF.

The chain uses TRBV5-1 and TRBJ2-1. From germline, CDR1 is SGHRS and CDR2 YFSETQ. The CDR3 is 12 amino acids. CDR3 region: CASSERNNEQFF.